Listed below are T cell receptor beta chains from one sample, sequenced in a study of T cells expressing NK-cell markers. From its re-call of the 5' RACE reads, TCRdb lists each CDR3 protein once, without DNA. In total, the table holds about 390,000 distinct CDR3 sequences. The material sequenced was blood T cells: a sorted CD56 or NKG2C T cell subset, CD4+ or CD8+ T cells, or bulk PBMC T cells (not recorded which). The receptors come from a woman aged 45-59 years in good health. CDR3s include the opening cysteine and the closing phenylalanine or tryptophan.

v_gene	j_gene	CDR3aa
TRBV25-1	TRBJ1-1	CASSEKLGQTTSFF
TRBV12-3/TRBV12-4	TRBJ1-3	CASSLTNTIYF
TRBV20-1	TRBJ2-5	CSAFPGQGPGTQYF
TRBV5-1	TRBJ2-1	CASSPGLAVSFTHNEQFF
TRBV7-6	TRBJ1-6	CASGQADSPLHF
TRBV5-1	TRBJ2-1	CASSPPGLLYYNEQFF
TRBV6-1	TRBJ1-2	CASSEVDGLGYTF
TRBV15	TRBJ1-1	CATSRTGGGTEAFF
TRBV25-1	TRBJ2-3	CASSRDRPTDTQYF
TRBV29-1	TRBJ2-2	CSAGTSGIGELFF
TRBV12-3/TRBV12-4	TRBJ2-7	CASSGGTYEQYF
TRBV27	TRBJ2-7	CASSSWTTLGAYEQYF
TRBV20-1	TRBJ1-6	CSIGTGVNSPLHF
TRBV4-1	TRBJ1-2	CASSYLWTGDNYGYTF